This T cell receptor (beta chain) was documented in a study of graft-versus-host responses after intestinal transplantation. Whole-study context: Transplant recipients had multivisceral, liver-intestinal, or isolated intestinal grafts.

Generated by immunoSEQ multiplex PCR, the TCRdb table keeps only in-frame clones and is missing some. In the table there are some 40,000 clones, 91% of which are singletons. Study-wide results and limits: After transplant, early declines in HvG clones were associated with peak levels of circulating GvH clones. GvH clones appeared in recipient marrow, some first in ileum or blood. Graft-donor T cell macrochimerism in patients accompanied high graft-versus-host to host-versus-graft clonal ratios in allografts.

As to this clone: The antigen is not known.

CDR1 and CDR2 from the germline V gene are SGHTA and FQGNSA. After removal of 1 base from V and 5 bases from J, the junction contained 8 bases not matched to a gene. The CDR3 spans 16 residues. The chain combines TRBV7-2 with TRBJ1-2; 9 bases line up with TRBD1. The clonotype comes from a human patient who received an intestinal transplant, so some T cells may come from the graft donor. This sample comprised PBMCs, obtained 524 days after transplant. The DNA for the CDR3 is TGTGCCAGCAGCTTAGGTGGGACAGGGATTATTTATGGCTACACCTTC. It yields the protein CASSLGGTGIIYGYTF. Combining the CDR3 with reference TRBV7-2 and TRBJ1-2 gives the whole variable domain GAGVSQSPSNKVTEKGKDVELRCDPISGHTALYWYRQSLGQGLEFLIYFQGNSAPDKSGLPSDRFSAERTGGSVSTLTIQRTQQEDSAVYLCASSLGGTGIIYGYTFGSGTRLTVV.